This T cell receptor beta chain was recovered during a study of T cell repertoires in aging, cancer and after chemotherapy. The V gene's germline CDR1 is MNHNY and CDR2 SVGAGI (reference sequence). CDR3 length equals 15 residues. The ends were cut back, 6 bases at V and 4 bases at J, with 16 bases in the middle. Peripheral blood genomic DNA, not sorted cells or RNA, was the template. On this clonotype itself: Its antigen is not identified.

TRB rearrangements spanning V, D and J were amplified using mixed TRB-A/B primers. TCRdb re-analysed the multiplex PCR reads in MiXCR, keeping a single row per CDR3 protein. Seen here are 3,000 to 3,500 distinct CDR3 sequences, under 45% observed once, and the top ten hold around 5.8%. Study-level points and caveats: Compared with age-matched healthy donors, untreated hematological or solid cancer patients showed higher blood TCR clonality.

The chain combines TRBV6-6 with TRBJ2-1; a weak D match, TRBD2 (6 bases). What was sequenced was blood. The sequence derives from a human donor with a solid tumor. In DNA form, the CDR3 reads TGTGCCAGCAGGCAAGCGGGTCCTCTTTACAATGAGCAGTTCTTC. This encodes CASRQAGPLYNEQFF.